A selection of T cell receptor beta chains follows, all from one sample in a study of cytomegalovirus exposure and HLA in healthy donors. Here immunoSEQ multiplex PCR was the method, and the copy in TCRdb shows in-frame clones only, minus some. The sample carries a few hundred thousand clones, roughly 80% recorded once. The specimen was PBMCs. Receptors were obtained from a man between 25 and 39 years old in good health and CMV-seronegative. CDR3s include the opening cysteine and the closing phenylalanine or tryptophan. Each record gives: J gene, V gene, clone size, D gene, CDR3 length, CDR3 protein, CDR3 DNA. D genes are given only for firm matches. Not all rows give a size; the values are once, few, many and, for expanded clones, a class.

J gene: TRBJ2-5
V gene: TRBV5-1
clone size: NA
D gene: TRBD1
CDR3 length: 16
CDR3 protein: CASSFDGQGFGETQYF
CDR3 DNA: TGCGCCAGCAGCTTTGATGGACAGGGGTTTGGGGAGACCCAGTACTTC

J gene: TRBJ2-3
V gene: TRBV7-9
clone size: NA
D gene: NA
CDR3 length: 12
CDR3 protein: CASTSQENTQYF
CDR3 DNA: TGTGCCAGCACCTCCCAGGAAAATACGCAGTATTTT

J gene: TRBJ2-7
V gene: TRBV9
clone size: NA
D gene: NA
CDR3 length: 13
CDR3 protein: CVHPGAISYEQYF
CDR3 DNA: TGTGTACACCCTGGGGCAATTTCCTACGAGCAGTACTTC

J gene: TRBJ2-5
V gene: TRBV2
clone size: NA
D gene: TRBD2
CDR3 length: 15
CDR3 protein: CASSRTSGGIETQYF
CDR3 DNA: TGTGCCAGCAGTAGGACTAGCGGGGGGATCGAGACCCAGTACTTC

J gene: TRBJ2-1
V gene: TRBV9
clone size: NA
D gene: NA
CDR3 length: 13
CDR3 protein: CASSETGPGTQFF
CDR3 DNA: TGTGCCAGCAGCGAGACGGGACCTGGGACACAGTTCTTC

J gene: TRBJ1-1
V gene: TRBV7-3
clone size: NA
D gene: NA
CDR3 length: 14
CDR3 protein: CASSLTGRITEAFF
CDR3 DNA: TGTGCCAGCAGCTTAACGGGGCGGATAACTGAAGCTTTCTTT

J gene: TRBJ2-2
V gene: TRBV28
clone size: NA
D gene: NA
CDR3 length: 13
CDR3 protein: CATGGPNTGELFF
CDR3 DNA: TGTGCCACCGGGGGTCCAAACACCGGGGAGCTGTTTTTT

J gene: TRBJ2-1
V gene: TRBV6-5
clone size: NA
D gene: TRBD2
CDR3 length: 14
CDR3 protein: CASSRGGALNEQFF
CDR3 DNA: TGTGCCAGCAGTCGCGGGGGGGCATTGAATGAGCAGTTCTTC

J gene: TRBJ2-3
V gene: TRBV29-1
clone size: NA
D gene: TRBD2
CDR3 length: 15
CDR3 protein: CSVDSGTSGGRGQYF
CDR3 DNA: TGCAGCGTCGACTCCGGGACTAGCGGGGGTCGGGGGCAGTATTTT

J gene: TRBJ2-3
V gene: TRBV5-1
clone size: few
D gene: TRBD1
CDR3 length: 14
CDR3 protein: CASSTGTGTDTQYF
CDR3 DNA: TGCGCCAGCAGCACCGGGACAGGCACAGATACGCAGTATTTT

J gene: TRBJ1-5
V gene: TRBV6-1
clone size: few
D gene: NA
CDR3 length: 14
CDR3 protein: CASSLAGNGQPQHF
CDR3 DNA: TGTGCCAGCAGTTTAGCCGGGAACGGTCAGCCCCAGCATTTT

J gene: TRBJ2-6
V gene: TRBV5-1
clone size: NA
D gene: NA
CDR3 length: 17
CDR3 protein: CASSPTIVGAGANVLTF
CDR3 DNA: TGCGCCAGCAGCCCGACGATAGTGGGCGCTGGGGCCAACGTCCTGACTTTC

J gene: TRBJ1-2
V gene: TRBV5-8
clone size: NA
D gene: TRBD1
CDR3 length: 14
CDR3 protein: CASSLGDRVYGYTF
CDR3 DNA: TGTGCCAGCAGCTTGGGGGACAGGGTGTATGGCTACACCTTC

J gene: TRBJ2-5
V gene: TRBV5-1
clone size: NA
D gene: TRBD2
CDR3 length: 16
CDR3 protein: CASSLEAGVAQETQYF
CDR3 DNA: TGCGCCAGCAGCTTGGAAGCGGGAGTGGCCCAAGAGACCCAGTACTTC

J gene: TRBJ1-2
V gene: TRBV14
clone size: few
D gene: NA
CDR3 length: 17
CDR3 protein: CASSQEPFPWSPYGYTF
CDR3 DNA: TGTGCCAGCAGCCAAGAACCTTTCCCATGGAGTCCCTATGGCTACACCTTC

J gene: TRBJ2-1
V gene: TRBV29-1
clone size: few
D gene: TRBD1
CDR3 length: 11
CDR3 protein: CSGVQGRILFF
CDR3 DNA: TGCAGCGGAGTACAGGGGCGGATACTGTTCTTC

J gene: TRBJ2-7
V gene: TRBV10-2
clone size: NA
D gene: NA
CDR3 length: 13
CDR3 protein: CAAKGLSPYEQYF
CDR3 DNA: TGCGCCGCCAAGGGGTTAAGTCCCTACGAGCAGTACTTC

J gene: TRBJ1-3
V gene: TRBV19
clone size: NA
D gene: TRBD1
CDR3 length: 15
CDR3 protein: CASSLGQGAGNTIYF
CDR3 DNA: TGTGCCAGTAGCCTCGGACAGGGGGCTGGAAACACCATATATTTT

J gene: TRBJ2-7
V gene: TRBV13
clone size: NA
D gene: TRBD1
CDR3 length: 14
CDR3 protein: CASRRTGSYYEQYF
CDR3 DNA: TGTGCCAGCAGGAGGACAGGGTCCTACTACGAGCAGTACTTC

J gene: TRBJ2-5
V gene: TRBV5-1
clone size: once
D gene: NA
CDR3 length: 13
CDR3 protein: CASSQGPQGTQYF
CDR3 DNA: TGCGCCAGCAGCCAGGGGCCTCAGGGGACCCAGTACTTC

J gene: TRBJ2-6
V gene: TRBV19
clone size: NA
D gene: NA
CDR3 length: 18
CDR3 protein: CASSTTGRASSGANVLTF
CDR3 DNA: TGTGCCAGTAGTACTACAGGGAGGGCATCATCTGGGGCCAACGTCCTGACTTTC

J gene: TRBJ2-5
V gene: TRBV29-1
clone size: NA
D gene: NA
CDR3 length: 13
CDR3 protein: CSVEWGLIGTQYF
CDR3 DNA: TGCAGCGTTGAATGGGGACTTATTGGGACCCAGTACTTC

J gene: TRBJ2-3
V gene: TRBV7-3
clone size: NA
D gene: NA
CDR3 length: 13
CDR3 protein: CASSRGNTDTQYF
CDR3 DNA: TGTGCCAGCAGCCGGGGGAACACAGATACGCAGTATTTT

J gene: TRBJ1-5
V gene: TRBV2
clone size: NA
D gene: NA
CDR3 length: 17
CDR3 protein: CASSEAGRGYSNQPQHF
CDR3 DNA: TGTGCCAGCAGTGAAGCGGGAAGGGGCTATAGCAATCAGCCCCAGCATTTT

J gene: TRBJ1-2
V gene: TRBV28
clone size: NA
D gene: TRBD1
CDR3 length: 12
CDR3 protein: CAGSTQGAGYTF
CDR3 DNA: TGTGCCGGCAGTACCCAGGGGGCTGGCTACACCTTC